This T cell receptor (beta chain) was retrieved from a study of blood T cell repertoires in COVID-19 (dated by TCRdb to 2019 to 2021). About the full investigation: Samples from collaborators originated in the United States, Italy and Spain and spanned both the acute and convalescent phases of COVID-19. The material from the prospective study consisted of cDNA or gDNA derived from T cells, B-cell-depleted T cells, or PBMCs. The dataset comprised deeply sampled blood TCRbeta repertoires from subjects exposed to, actively infected with, or recovered from COVID-19. The repertoires were made available in a free public database intended to serve as a resource for research on the immune response to SARS-CoV-2. The samples were drawn from two sources: the first 160 participants of the ongoing ImmuneRACE study, and 1,200 or so subjects contributed by 6 global collaborators. Sample metadata almost always included a de-identified subject ID, COVID-19 status, age in years and sex. Where HLA class I and class II types were available, the types were taken from metadata supplied by the sample provider, not from assay-based typing.

Another Seattle source contributed samples from volunteer blood donors who had recovered from COVID-19. The collaborating institutions used their own protocols to collect whole blood in K2EDTA tubes. Collaborator samples were shipped for TCRbeta analysis as frozen whole blood, isolated PBMCs, or DNA extracted from either sample type. The immunoSEQ Assay, a bias-controlled multiplex PCR, was used to amplify TCRbeta CDR3 regions from genomic DNA. From the authors' description of their analysis: The number of nucleated cells in each sample was estimated by amplification of reference gene primers within the assay. To quantify the absolute abundance of each unique TCRbeta CDR3 rearrangement, sequence reads were collapsed and filtered. For each sample, productive Simpson clonality was calculated as the square root of Simpson's diversity index across productive rearrangements. The table comes from immuneACCESS by way of TCRdb, which keeps in-frame sequences with V and J called. Part of the clones is missing from these tables; in studies checked, under half for an unresolved V gene and the rest for unknown reasons. Clone size and V and J calls were adopted from that table, with D and trimming inferred from the DNA. The sample data list a few hundred thousand clones, and about 87% of these were observed just once. In total, the top ten clones hold under 4.5% of the sample.

Overall study outcomes, separate from this receptor: The amount of clinical and demographic metadata varied by source and participant and was provided uncurated.

For this clone: Its antigen specificity is not known. Base qualities are not recorded, but no much larger clone differs from it by a single base.

Reading from cysteine to phenylalanine, the CDR3 counts 14 amino acids. Kept here is only the CDR3 DNA, which spans 42 bases and is read in frame from base 1. V and J are truncated by 3 bases and 1 base respectively, leaving an intervening sequence of 6 bases. CDR1 LNHDA and CDR2 SQIVND were looked up in the germline V gene (reference sequence). Sequenced input: peripheral blood. The sequence links TRBV19 to TRBJ2-2, with the D gene uncertain. This TCR was sampled from a man in his 60s who had recovered from COVID-19. CDR3 protein: CASSIVGNTGELFF. The DNA reads as follows: TGTGCCAGTAGTATCGTCGGGAACACCGGGGAGCTGTTTTTT.